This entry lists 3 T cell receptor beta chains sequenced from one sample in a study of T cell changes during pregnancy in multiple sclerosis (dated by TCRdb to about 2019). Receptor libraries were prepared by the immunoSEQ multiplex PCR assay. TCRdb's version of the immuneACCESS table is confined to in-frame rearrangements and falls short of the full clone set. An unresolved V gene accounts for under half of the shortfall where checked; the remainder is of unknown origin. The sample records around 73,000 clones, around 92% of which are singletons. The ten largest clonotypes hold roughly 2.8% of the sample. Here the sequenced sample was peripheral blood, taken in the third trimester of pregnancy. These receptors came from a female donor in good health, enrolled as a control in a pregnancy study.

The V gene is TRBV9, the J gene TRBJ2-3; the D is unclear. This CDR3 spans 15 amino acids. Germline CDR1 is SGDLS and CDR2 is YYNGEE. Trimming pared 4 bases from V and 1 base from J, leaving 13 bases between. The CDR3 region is CASSIEHRGTDTQYF. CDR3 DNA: TGTGCCAGCAGCATTGAGCACCGGGGCACAGATACGCAGTATTTT.

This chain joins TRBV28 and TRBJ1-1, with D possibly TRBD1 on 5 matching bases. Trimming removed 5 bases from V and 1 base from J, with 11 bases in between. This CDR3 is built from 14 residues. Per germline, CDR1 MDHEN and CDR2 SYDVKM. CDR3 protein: CASSAPTGNTEAFF. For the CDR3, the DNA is TGTGCCAGCAGTGCTCCCACAGGGAACACTGAAGCTTTCTTT.

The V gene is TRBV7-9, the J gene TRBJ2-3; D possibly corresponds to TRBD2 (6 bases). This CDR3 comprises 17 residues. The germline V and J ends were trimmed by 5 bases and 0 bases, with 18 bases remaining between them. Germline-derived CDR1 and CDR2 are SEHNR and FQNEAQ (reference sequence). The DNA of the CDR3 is TGTGCCAGCAGCGGGTCCGGGACTCAACCGAGCACAGATACGCAGTATTTT. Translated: CASSGSGTQPSTDTQYF.